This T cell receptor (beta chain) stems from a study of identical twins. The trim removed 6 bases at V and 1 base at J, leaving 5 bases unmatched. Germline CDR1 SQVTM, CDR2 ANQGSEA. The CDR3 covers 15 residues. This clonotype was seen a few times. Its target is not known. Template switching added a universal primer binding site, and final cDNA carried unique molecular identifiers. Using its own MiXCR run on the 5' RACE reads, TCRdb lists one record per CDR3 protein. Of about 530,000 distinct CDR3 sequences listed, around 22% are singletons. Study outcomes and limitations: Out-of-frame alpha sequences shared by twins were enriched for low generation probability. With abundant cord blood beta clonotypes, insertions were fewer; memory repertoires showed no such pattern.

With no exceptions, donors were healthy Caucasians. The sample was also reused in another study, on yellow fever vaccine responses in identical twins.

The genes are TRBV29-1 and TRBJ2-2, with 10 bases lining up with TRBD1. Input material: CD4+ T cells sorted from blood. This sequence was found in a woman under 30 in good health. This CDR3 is CSVLDRGGNTGELFF. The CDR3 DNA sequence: TGCAGCGTCCTGGACAGGGGGGGGAACACCGGGGAGCTGTTTTTT.